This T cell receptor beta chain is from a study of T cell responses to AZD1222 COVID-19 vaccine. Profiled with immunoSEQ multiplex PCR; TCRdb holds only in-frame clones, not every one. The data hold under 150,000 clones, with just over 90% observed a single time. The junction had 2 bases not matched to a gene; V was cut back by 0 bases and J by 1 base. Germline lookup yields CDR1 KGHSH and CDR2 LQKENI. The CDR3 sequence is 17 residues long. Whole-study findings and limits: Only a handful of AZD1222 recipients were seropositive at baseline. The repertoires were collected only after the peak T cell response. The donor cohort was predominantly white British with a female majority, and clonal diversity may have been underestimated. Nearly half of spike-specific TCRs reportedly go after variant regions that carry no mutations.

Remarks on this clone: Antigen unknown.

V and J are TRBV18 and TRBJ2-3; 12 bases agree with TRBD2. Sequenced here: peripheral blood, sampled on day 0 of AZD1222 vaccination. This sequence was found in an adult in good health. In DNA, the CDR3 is TGTGCCAGCTCACCACCCGGGACTAGCGGGCGCACAGATACGCAGTATTTT. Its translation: CASSPPGTSGRTDTQYF.